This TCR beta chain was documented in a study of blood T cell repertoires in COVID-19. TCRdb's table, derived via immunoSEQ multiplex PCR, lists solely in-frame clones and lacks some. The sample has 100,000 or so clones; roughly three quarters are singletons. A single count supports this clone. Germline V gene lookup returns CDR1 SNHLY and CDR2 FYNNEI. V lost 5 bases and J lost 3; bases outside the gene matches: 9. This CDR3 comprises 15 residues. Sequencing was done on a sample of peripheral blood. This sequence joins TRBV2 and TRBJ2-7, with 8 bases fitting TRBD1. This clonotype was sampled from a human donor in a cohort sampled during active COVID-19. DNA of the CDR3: TGTGCCAGCAGTCTAGACAGGGGCGGATACTACGAGCAGTACTTC. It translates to CASSLDRGGYYEQYF.